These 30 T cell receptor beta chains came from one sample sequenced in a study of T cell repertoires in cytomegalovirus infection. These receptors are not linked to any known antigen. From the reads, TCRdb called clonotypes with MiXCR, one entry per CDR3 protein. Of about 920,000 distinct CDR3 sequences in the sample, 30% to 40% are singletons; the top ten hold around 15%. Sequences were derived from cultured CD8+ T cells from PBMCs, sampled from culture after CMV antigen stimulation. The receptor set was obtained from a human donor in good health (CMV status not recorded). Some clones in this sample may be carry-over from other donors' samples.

The CDR3 is CASSLGEGGTNGYTF. In DNA, the CDR3 is TGTGCCAGCAGCCTAGGAGAGGGAGGGACGAATGGCTACACCTTC. The chain carries TRBV9 and TRBJ1-2; tentative D call: TRBD1 (5 bases). Between the trimmed V and J ends, which lost 4 bases and 6 bases, there was a span of 19 bases. The CDR3 length is 15 residues. Looked up from germline, CDR1 is SGDLS and CDR2 is YYNGEE.

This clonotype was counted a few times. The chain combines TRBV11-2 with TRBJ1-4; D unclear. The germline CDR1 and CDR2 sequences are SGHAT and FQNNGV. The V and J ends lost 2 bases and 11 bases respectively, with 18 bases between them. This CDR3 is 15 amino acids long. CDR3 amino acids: CASSLWWVGSGKLFF. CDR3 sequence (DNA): TGTGCCAGCAGCTTATGGTGGGTCGGAAGTGGCAAACTGTTTTTT.

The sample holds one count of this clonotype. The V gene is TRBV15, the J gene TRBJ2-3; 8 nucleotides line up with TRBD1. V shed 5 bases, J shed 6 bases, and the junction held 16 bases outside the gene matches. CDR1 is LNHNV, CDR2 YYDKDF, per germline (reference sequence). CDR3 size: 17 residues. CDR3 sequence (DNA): TGTGCCACCAGCGCCCGACAGGGGCGGTGGACGTGGGATACGCAGTATTTT. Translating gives CATSARQGRWTWDTQYF.

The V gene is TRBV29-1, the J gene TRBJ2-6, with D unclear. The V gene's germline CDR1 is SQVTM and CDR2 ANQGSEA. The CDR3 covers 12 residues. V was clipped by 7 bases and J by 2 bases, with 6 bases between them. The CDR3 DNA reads TGCAGCGCTCGAGCTGGGGCCAACGTCCTGACTTTC. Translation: CSARAGANVLTF.

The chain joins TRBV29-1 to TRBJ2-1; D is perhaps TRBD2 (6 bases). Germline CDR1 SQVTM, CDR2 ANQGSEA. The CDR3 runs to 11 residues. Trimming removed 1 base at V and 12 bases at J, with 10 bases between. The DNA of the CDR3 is TGCAGCGTTGAAGCGATGCGGGGGCAGTTCTTC. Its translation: CSVEAMRGQFF.

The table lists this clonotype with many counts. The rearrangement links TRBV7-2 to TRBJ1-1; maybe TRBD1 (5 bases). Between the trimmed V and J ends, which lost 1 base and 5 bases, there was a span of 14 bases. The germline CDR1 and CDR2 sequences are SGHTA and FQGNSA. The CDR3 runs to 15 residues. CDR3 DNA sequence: TGTGCCAGCAGCTTAGGGTCAGGGATTGGTACTGAAGCTTTCTTT. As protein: CASSLGSGIGTEAFF.

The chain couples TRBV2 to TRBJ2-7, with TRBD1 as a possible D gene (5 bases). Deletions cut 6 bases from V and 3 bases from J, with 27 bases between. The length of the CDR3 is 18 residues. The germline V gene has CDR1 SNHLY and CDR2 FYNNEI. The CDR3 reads CASSESVLGSPGYYEQYV. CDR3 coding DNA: TGTGCCAGCAGCGAAAGTGTTTTAGGTAGTCCAGGGTACTACGAGCAGTACGTC.

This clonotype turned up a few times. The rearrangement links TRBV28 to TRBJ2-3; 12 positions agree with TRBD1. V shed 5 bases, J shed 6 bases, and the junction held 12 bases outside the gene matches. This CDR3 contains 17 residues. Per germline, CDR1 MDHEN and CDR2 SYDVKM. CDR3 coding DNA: TGTGCCAGCAGTCCGGAACCGGGACAGGGGGCGAGGGATACGCAGTATTTT. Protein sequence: CASSPEPGQGARDTQYF.

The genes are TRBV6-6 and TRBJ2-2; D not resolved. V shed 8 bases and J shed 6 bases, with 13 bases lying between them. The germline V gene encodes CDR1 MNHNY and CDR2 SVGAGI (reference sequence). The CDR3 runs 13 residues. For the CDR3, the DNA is TGTGCCAGCGAAGAAGGTTCGGCCGGGGAGCTGTTTTTT. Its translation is CASEEGSAGELFF.

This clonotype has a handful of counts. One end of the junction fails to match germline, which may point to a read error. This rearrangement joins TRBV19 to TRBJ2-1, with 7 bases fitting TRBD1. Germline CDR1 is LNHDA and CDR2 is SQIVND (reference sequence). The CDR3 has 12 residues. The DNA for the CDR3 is TGTGCCAGTAGTATTGGGACAGATTTTAGGGTCTTC. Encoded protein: CASSIGTDFRVF.

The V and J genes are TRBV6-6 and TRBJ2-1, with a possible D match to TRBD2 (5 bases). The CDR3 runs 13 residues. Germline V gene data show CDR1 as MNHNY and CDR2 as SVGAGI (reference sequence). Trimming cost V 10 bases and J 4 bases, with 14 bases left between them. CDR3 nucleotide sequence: TGTGCCACCGGACGGGAACCTTACAATGAGCAGTTCTTC. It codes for CATGREPYNEQFF.

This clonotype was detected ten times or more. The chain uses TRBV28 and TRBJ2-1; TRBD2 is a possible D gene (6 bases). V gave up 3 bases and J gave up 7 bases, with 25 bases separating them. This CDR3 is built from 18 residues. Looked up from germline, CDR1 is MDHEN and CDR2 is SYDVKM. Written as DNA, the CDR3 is TGTGCCAGCAGTTTTGGCCTGACGCGGCGGGGAGTGGTAAATGAGCAGTTCTTC. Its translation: CASSFGLTRRGVVNEQFF.

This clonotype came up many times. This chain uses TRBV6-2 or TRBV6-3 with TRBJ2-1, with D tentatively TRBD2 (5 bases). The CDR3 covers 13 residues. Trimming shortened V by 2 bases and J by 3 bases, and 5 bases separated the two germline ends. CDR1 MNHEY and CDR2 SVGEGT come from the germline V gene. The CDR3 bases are TGTGCCAGCAGTTACCGGGACTACAATGAGCAGTTCTTC. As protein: CASSYRDYNEQFF.

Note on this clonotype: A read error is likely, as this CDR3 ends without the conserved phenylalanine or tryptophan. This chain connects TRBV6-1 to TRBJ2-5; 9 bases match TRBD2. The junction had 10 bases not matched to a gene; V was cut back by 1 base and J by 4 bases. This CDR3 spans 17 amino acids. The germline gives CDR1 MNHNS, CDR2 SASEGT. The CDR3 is CASSEVEAGGPGETQYL. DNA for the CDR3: TGTGCCAGCAGTGAAGTCGAGGCGGGGGGGCCGGGAGAGACCCAGTACCTC.

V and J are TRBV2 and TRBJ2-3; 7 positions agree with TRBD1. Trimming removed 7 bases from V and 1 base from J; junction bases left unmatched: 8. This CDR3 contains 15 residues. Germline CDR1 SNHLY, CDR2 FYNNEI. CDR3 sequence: CASTTGPVGTDTQYF. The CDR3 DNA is TGTGCCAGCACGACAGGGCCCGTCGGCACAGATACGCAGTATTTT.

CDR3 nucleotide sequence: TGTGCCAGCAGTTCTAGCGCGGCGGGGGGGCTTAGGAACATTCAGTACTTC. Translation: CASSSSAAGGLRNIQYF. This chain links TRBV12-3 or TRBV12-4 with TRBJ2-4; 9 nucleotides match TRBD2. Losses at the gene ends were 4 bases for V and 7 bases for J; bases not matched to a gene: 14. The CDR3 loop spans 17 amino acids.

The CDR3, as DNA: TGTGCCAGCTCACCCCCGGGAGCGGGTGTTGAAGAGACCCAGTACTTC. Translating gives CASSPPGAGVEETQYF. The gene calls are TRBV18 and TRBJ2-5, with D possibly TRBD2 on 6 matching bases. CDR3 length: 16 residues. From germline, CDR1 is KGHSH and CDR2 LQKENI. V shed 3 bases and J shed 3 bases, with 17 bases lying between them.

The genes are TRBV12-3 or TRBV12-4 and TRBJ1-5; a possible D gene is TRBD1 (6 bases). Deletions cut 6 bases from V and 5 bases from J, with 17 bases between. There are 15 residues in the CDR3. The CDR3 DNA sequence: TGTGCCAGCAGCCCAGAGGGGGGGTTGGATCAGCCCCAGCATTTT. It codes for CASSPEGGLDQPQHF.

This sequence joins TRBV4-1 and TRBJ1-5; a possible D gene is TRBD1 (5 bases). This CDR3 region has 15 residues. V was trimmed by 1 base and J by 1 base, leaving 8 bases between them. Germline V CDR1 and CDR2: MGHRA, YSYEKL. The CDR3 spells CASSQGDGSNQPQHF. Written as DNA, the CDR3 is TGCGCCAGCAGCCAAGGGGACGGGAGCAATCAGCCCCAGCATTTT.

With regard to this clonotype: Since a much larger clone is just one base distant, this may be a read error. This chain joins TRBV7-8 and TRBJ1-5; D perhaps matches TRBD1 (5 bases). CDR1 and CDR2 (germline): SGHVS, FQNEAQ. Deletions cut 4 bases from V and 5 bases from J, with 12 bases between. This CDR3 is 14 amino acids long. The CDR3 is CASSYAGRYQPQHF. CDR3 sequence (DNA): TGTGCCAGCAGCTACGCAGGGAGATATCAGCCCCAGCATTTT.

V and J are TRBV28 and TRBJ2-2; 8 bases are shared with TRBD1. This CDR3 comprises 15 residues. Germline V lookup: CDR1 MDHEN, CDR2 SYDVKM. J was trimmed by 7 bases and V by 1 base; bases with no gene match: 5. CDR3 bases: TGTGCCAGCAGTTTATTTCAGGGGGCAAGCGGGGAGCTGTTTTTT. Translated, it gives CASSLFQGASGELFF.

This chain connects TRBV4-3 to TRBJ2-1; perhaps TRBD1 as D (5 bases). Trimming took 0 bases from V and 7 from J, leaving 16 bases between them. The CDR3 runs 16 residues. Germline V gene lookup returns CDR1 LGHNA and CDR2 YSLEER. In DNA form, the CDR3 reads TGCGCCAGCAGCCAAGATAATTGGAGTCAGGGAAATGAGCAGTTCTTC. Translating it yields CASSQDNWSQGNEQFF.

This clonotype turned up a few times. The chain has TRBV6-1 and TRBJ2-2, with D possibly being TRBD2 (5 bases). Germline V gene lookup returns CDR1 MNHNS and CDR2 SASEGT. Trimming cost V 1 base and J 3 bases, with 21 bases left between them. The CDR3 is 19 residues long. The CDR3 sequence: CASSEVLWRAGAYTGELFF. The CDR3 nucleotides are TGTGCCAGCAGTGAAGTTTTGTGGCGGGCAGGAGCTTACACCGGGGAGCTGTTTTTT.

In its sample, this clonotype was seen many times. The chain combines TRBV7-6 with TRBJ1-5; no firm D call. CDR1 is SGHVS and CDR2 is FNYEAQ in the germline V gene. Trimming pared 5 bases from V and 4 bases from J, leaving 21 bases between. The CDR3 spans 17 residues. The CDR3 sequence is CASSPSGLNPGNQPQHF. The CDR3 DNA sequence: TGTGCCAGCAGCCCGAGTGGGCTTAACCCGGGGAATCAGCCCCAGCATTTT. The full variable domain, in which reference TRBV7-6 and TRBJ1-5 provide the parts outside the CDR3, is GAGVSQSPRYKVTKRGQDVALRCDPISGHVSLYWYRQALGQGPEFLTYFNYEAQQDKSGLPNDRFSAERPEGSISTLTIQRTEQRDSAMYRCASSPSGLNPGNQPQHFGDGTRLSIL.

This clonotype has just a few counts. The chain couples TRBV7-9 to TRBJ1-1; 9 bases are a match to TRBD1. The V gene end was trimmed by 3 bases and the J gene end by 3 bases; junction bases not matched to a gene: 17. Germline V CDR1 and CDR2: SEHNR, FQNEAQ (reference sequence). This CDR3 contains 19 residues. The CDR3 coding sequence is TGTGCCAGCAGCTTCCCCGTTGGAGGACAGGGGTATTCGGACACTGAAGCTTTCTTT. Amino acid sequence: CASSFPVGGQGYSDTEAFF.

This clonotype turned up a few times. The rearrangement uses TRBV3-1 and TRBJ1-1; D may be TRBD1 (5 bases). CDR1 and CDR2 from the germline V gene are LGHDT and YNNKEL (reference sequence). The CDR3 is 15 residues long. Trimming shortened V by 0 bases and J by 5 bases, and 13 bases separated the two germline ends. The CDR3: CASSQDLGGGTEAFF. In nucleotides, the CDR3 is TGTGCCAGCAGCCAAGACCTCGGTGGGGGGACTGAAGCTTTCTTT.

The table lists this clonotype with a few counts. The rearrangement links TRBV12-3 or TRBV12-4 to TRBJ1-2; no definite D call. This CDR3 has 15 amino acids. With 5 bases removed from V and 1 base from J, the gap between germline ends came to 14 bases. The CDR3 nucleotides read TGTGCCAGCAGTCAACGGGAAGGTGTTAACTATGGCTACACCTTC. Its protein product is CASSQREGVNYGYTF.

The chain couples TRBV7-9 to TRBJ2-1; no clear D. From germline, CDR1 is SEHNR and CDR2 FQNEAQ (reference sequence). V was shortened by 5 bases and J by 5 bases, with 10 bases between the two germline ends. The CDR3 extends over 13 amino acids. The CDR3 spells CASSQIGNNEQFF. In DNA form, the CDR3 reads TGTGCCAGCAGCCAGATAGGTAACAATGAGCAGTTCTTC.

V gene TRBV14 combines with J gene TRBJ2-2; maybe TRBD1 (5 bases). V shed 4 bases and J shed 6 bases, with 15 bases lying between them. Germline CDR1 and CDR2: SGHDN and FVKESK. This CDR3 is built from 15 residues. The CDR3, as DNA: TGTGCCAGCAGCCCATCAAACAGGATTTCCGGGGAGCTGTTTTTT. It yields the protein CASSPSNRISGELFF.

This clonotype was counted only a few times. The CDR3 DNA sequence: TGTGCCAGCAGGTCCGGGACAGAGGTTTTCGGAGCTTTCTTT. As protein: CASRSGTEVFGAFF. V usage is TRBV7-9 and J usage is TRBJ1-1; 7 bases agree with TRBD1. Germline values: CDR1 SEHNR, CDR2 FQNEAQ (reference sequence). The CDR3 runs 14 residues. V was pared by 6 bases and J by 10 bases, with 14 bases of the junction left unmatched.